A single sample is the source of the 16 T cell receptor beta chains below, sequenced in a study of memory CD4+ T cells and cytomegalovirus serostatus. The protocol was immunoSEQ multiplex PCR, while the TCRdb copy is restricted to in-frame clones and leaves out a portion. Of 45,000 to 50,000 clones listed, approximately 78% are singletons. The sort gate was single viable CD3+CD4+CD8-CD45RO+ cells for memory CD4+ T cells. Input material: memory CD4+ T cells from blood. The receptors come from an adult in good health and CMV-seronegative.

This clone was detected only once. CDR3 residues: CASSRRGGETGSRSEAFF. For the CDR3, the DNA is TGTGCCAGCAGCCGGAGGGGGGGAGAGACAGGGTCCCGGTCTGAAGCTTTCTTT. The chain employs TRBV11-2 and TRBJ1-1, with 7 positions matching TRBD1. This CDR3 spans 18 amino acids. The V and J ends lost 5 bases and 6 bases, in that order; junction bases with no gene match: 21. Germline values: CDR1 SGHAT, CDR2 FQNNGV.

As concerns this clone: Within the sample, other DNA sequences also encode this same CDR3. V and J are TRBV6-5 and TRBJ2-7, with TRBD1 matching over 8 bases. Trimming at V came to 5 bases and at J to 2 bases, leaving 2 bases not matched to a gene. The CDR3 length is 13 residues. Germline V lookup: CDR1 MNHEY, CDR2 SVGAGI. The CDR3 nucleotides read TGTGCCAGCAGTAGGGACAGGCCCTACGAGCAGTACTTC. As protein: CASSRDRPYEQYF.

The chain carries TRBV5-1 and TRBJ2-7; 9 bases are a match to TRBD1. Per germline, CDR1 SGHRS and CDR2 YFSETQ. The CDR3 is made up of 15 amino acids. V trimming: 4 bases; J trimming: 4 bases; junction bases outside the gene matches: 9. The CDR3 loop is CASSQRRTGEYEQYF. DNA for the CDR3: TGCGCCAGCAGCCAGCGGAGGACAGGGGAGTACGAGCAGTACTTC.

This clone was counted only a few times. This chain's CDR3 is CASSDRQGTPLHF. The CDR3 nucleotides read TGTGCCAGCAGTGACCGGCAGGGAACACCCCTCCACTTT. The chain couples TRBV6-4 to TRBJ1-6; tentative D call: TRBD1 (5 bases). The ends were cut back, 2 bases at V and 11 bases at J, with 10 bases in the middle. CDR1 MRHNA and CDR2 SNTAGT come from the germline V gene. The CDR3 has 13 residues.

In this sample, this clone turned up once. This sequence joins TRBV4-1 and TRBJ2-7; 9 nucleotides align to TRBD2. V trimming: 1 base; J trimming: 2 bases; junction bases outside the gene matches: 9. The germline V gene encodes CDR1 MGHRA and CDR2 YSYEKL. The CDR3 spans 17 residues. This chain's CDR3 is CASSQGGTSGRTYEQYF. The CDR3 DNA follows: TGCGCCAGCAGCCAAGGAGGTACCAGCGGGAGGACCTACGAGCAGTACTTC.

The genes are TRBV11-2 and TRBJ2-1; TRBD1 aligns across 7 bases. J was trimmed by 7 bases and V by 2 bases; bases with no gene match: 8. Germline lookup yields CDR1 SGHAT and CDR2 FQNNGV. This CDR3 comprises 15 residues. This chain's CDR3 is CASSLKRTGQNEQFF. Here the CDR3 DNA reads TGTGCCAGCAGCTTAAAACGGACAGGCCAGAATGAGCAGTTCTTC.

The genes are TRBV5-1 and TRBJ1-2; a weak D match, TRBD1 (6 bases). V shed 2 bases and J shed 2 bases, with 10 bases lying between them. CDR1 is SGHRS, CDR2 YFSETQ, per germline. The CDR3 loop spans 14 amino acids. The CDR3 nucleotides are TGCGCCAGCAGCTTTGGGGGGGCCAACTATGGCTACACCTTC. Its protein is CASSFGGANYGYTF.

The J gene is TRBJ2-7, the V gene TRBV25-1; D is ambiguous. Germline CDR1 is MGHDK and CDR2 is SYGVNS. This CDR3 comprises 10 residues. V was cut by 8 bases and J by 2 bases, with 4 bases left in between. This CDR3 reads CASSAYEQYF. Written as DNA, the CDR3 is TGTGCCAGCTCAGCCTACGAGCAGTACTTC.

This sequence joins TRBV6-5 and TRBJ2-3; 10 nucleotides align to TRBD2. This CDR3 region has 14 residues. V lost 6 bases to trimming and J lost 4 bases; unmatched junction nucleotides: 4. Germline V gives CDR1 MNHEY, CDR2 SVGAGI. This chain's CDR3 is CASRASGGADTQYF. CDR3 in DNA: TGTGCCAGCAGGGCTAGCGGGGGCGCAGATACGCAGTATTTT.

The chain joins TRBV7-8 to TRBJ2-7, with 13 bases that match TRBD2. The J call may be wrong; the DNA end is better matched by TRBJ2-1. The length of the CDR3 is 19 residues. CDR1 SGHVS and CDR2 FQNEAQ come from the germline V gene. The CDR3 sequence: CASSLGGTSGAPTYNEQFF. The DNA of the CDR3 is TGTGCCAGCAGCTTAGGCGGGACTAGCGGGGCCCCTACCTACAATGAGCAGTTCTTC.

The chain has TRBV5-1 and TRBJ2-3; no clear D gene. CDR3 size: 14 residues. Looked up from germline, CDR1 is SGHRS and CDR2 is YFSETQ. The ends were cut back, 0 bases at V and 3 bases at J, with 8 bases in the middle. CDR3 DNA sequence: TGCGCCAGCAGCTTGGTCGTGGTGACAGATACGCAGTATTTT. It yields the protein CASSLVVVTDTQYF. Full variable domain (remainder filled in from reference TRBV5-1 and TRBJ2-3): KAGVTQTPRYLIKTRGQQVTLSCSPISGHRSVSWYQQTPGQGLQFLFEYFSETQRNKGNFPGRFSGRQFSNSRSEMNVSTLELGDSALYLCASSLVVVTDTQYFGPGTRLTVL.

This clone came up a few times. The chain employs TRBV19 and TRBJ2-6; D remains ambiguous. Germline V gene sequence: CDR1 LNHDA, CDR2 SQIVND (reference sequence). V was clipped by 2 bases and J by 0 bases, with 2 bases between them. The CDR3 totals 14 residues. The CDR3 region has the DNA TGTGCCAGTAGTATACGCTCTGGGGCCAACGTCCTGACTTTC. Protein product: CASSIRSGANVLTF.

This clone has just a few counts. V usage is TRBV15 and J usage is TRBJ2-3, with D perhaps TRBD1 (7 bases). Germline V CDR1 and CDR2: LNHNV, YYDKDF (reference sequence). V lost 2 bases and J lost 1, with 16 bases in between. This CDR3 spans 17 amino acids. The CDR3 is CATSRNRGLIGTDTQYF. The CDR3 DNA reads TGTGCCACCAGCAGAAACAGGGGACTGATAGGCACAGATACGCAGTATTTT.

The CDR3 protein is CASSTRDRASYEQYF. In DNA form, the CDR3 reads TGTGCCAGTAGTACCCGGGACAGGGCTTCCTACGAGCAGTACTTC. The rearrangement links TRBV19 to TRBJ2-7; TRBD1 matches at 9 bases. Germline V gene data show CDR1 as LNHDA and CDR2 as SQIVND (reference sequence). Unmatched junction bases numbered 5, after V lost 4 bases and J lost 1 base. This CDR3 comprises 15 residues.

This clone showed up just a few times. The V call is TRBV5-1, the J call TRBJ1-1; D might be TRBD1 (5 bases). CDR1 and CDR2 (germline): SGHRS, YFSETQ. The CDR3 consists of 15 residues. The V end lost 5 bases, the J end lost 0 bases, and 14 bases lay between the germline ends. CDR3 DNA sequence: TGCGCCAGCAGTAGGCAAGGGGCACTGAACACTGAAGCTTTCTTT. This translates into CASSRQGALNTEAFF.

The rearrangement joins TRBV7-2 to TRBJ2-2, with TRBD2 matching 8 bases. Losses at the gene ends were 4 bases for V and 0 bases for J; bases not matched to a gene: 4. From germline, CDR1 is SGHTA and CDR2 FQGNSA. This CDR3 has 16 amino acids. The CDR3 DNA is TGTGCCAGCAGCTACAGTAGCGGGACGAACACCGGGGAGCTGTTTTTT. Translating gives CASSYSSGTNTGELFF.